This entry lists 27 T cell receptor delta chains sequenced from one sample in a study of gamma-delta chains in newborns, infants, children (dated by TCRdb to between 2018 and 2021). Sequencing was carried out with an Illumina MiSeq. After TCRdb called clones again from the public reads with CATT, rows with identical DNA were merged. The sample contains some 4,000 delta-chain clones, around 6.5% of them found a single time. 16% of the sample lies in the top ten. The material sequenced was blood. These TCRs come from a child who was a newborn, infant or young child, either healthy, febrile or measles-vaccinated (not recorded which).

Points on this clone: Different DNA sequences within this sample yield the same CDR3. V is TRDV2 and J is TRDJ3; 11 bases map to TRDD3. The CDR3 has 18 amino acids. Germline CDR1 is GEAIGNYY and CDR2 is EKD. The junction had 4 bases not matched to a gene; V was cut back by 3 bases and J by 1 base. The CDR3 region is CACDSTGGYSWDTRQMFF. The CDR3 DNA is TGTGCCTGTGACTCTACTGGGGGATATTCCTGGGACACCCGACAGATGTTTTTC.

This clone is labeled as large. The rearrangement joins TRDV2 to TRDJ1; TRDD3 agrees at 13 bases. The V gene's germline CDR1 is GEAIGNYY and CDR2 EKD. Germline trimming cut 3 bases from V and 0 bases from J; bases unmatched to any gene: 3. The CDR3 contains 16 residues. CDR3 sequence reads: CACDVLGDTYTDKLIF. In DNA, the CDR3 is TGTGCCTGTGACGTACTGGGGGATACGTACACCGATAAACTCATCTTT.

As concerns this clone: At one boundary the junction diverges from the germline segment, which might be a read error. The CDR3 DNA reads as TGTGCTCGTGGGGGAACTGATGCGAAGACAGCACAACTCTTCTTT. This translates into CARGGTDAKTAQLFF. The chain employs TRDV1 and TRDJ2; 7 bases match TRDD3. TCRdb supplies no J gene; here it was assigned by aligning the nucleotide sequence to germline. The germline CDR1 and CDR2 sequences are TSWWSYY and QGS. This CDR3 spans 15 amino acids.

As concerns this clone: This sample also contains other DNA sequences that code for the same CDR3. Here the CDR3 reads CACDTLGVSSWDTRQMFF. The CDR3 bases are TGTGCCTGTGACACTCTGGGGGTAAGCTCCTGGGACACCCGACAGATGTTTTTC. V gene TRDV2 combines with J gene TRDJ3; 7 bases match TRDD3. CDR3 length: 18 residues. Trimming cost V 1 base and J 0 bases; bases outside gene matches: 5. Germline V gives CDR1 GEAIGNYY, CDR2 EKD.

This clone was seen a single time. The rearrangement links TRDV1 to TRDJ1; D possibly corresponds to TRDD3 (6 bases). The J gene was not available in TCRdb and was assigned here by matching the DNA to germline segments. The CDR3 runs 14 residues. The germline V gene has CDR1 TSWWSYY and CDR2 QGS. Trimming removed 5 bases from V and 5 bases from J, with 15 bases in between. The CDR3 bases are TGTGCTCTTGGGTTACGGCGGGGGACTGATAAACTCATCTTT. Residues: CALGLRRGTDKLIF.

Of note for this clone: This probably arose from a read error, given a far larger clone one base away. The sample contains more than one DNA sequence encoding this CDR3. This rearrangement joins TRDV2 to TRDJ3; a possible D gene is TRDD3 (5 bases). This CDR3 contains 17 residues. Germline CDR1 GEAIGNYY, CDR2 EKD. Trimming cost V 0 bases and J 4 bases, with 12 bases left between them. DNA of the CDR3: TGTGCCTGTGACACCGCTGGGAGCTCATGGGACACCCGACAGATGTTTTTC. It translates to CACDTAGSSWDTRQMFF.

This clone is medium-sized in the sample. The chain links TRDV2 to TRDJ3; 8 bases align to TRDD3. Germline V gene data show CDR1 as GEAIGNYY and CDR2 as EKD. Losses at the gene ends were 2 bases for V and 0 bases for J; bases not matched to a gene: 5. CDR3 length: 18 amino acids. This chain's CDR3 is CACDMGDPLSWDTRQMFF. In nucleotides, the CDR3 is TGTGCCTGTGACATGGGGGATCCTCTCTCCTGGGACACCCGACAGATGTTTTTC.

Sample share makes this clone medium-sized. The chain combines TRAV29/DV5 with TRDJ1, with D tentatively TRDD2 (5 bases). V shed 1 base and J shed 0 bases, with 22 bases lying between them. The CDR3 is made up of 18 amino acids. The V gene's germline CDR1 is NSMFDY and CDR2 ISSIKDK. The CDR3 here is CAASLIIPTQLYTDKLIF. In DNA form, the CDR3 reads TGTGCAGCAAGCCTAATAATACCTACTCAGCTCTACACCGATAAACTCATCTTT.

With respect to this clone: Translating the DNA gives a protein that differs from the TCRdb entry at residue 4; the protein shown here is that DNA translation. The chain carries TRDV2 and TRDJ2, with 10 bases aligning to TRDD3. There are 16 residues in the CDR3. V lost 5 bases and J lost 6; bases outside the gene matches: 11. Germline CDR1 and CDR2: GEAIGNYY and EKD. In DNA form, the CDR3 reads TGTGCCTGTGGCAGTCTACTGGGGGATCCCCCAGCACAACTCTTCTTT. It encodes CACGSLLGDPPAQLFF.

In its sample, this clone ranks as medium-sized. This sequence joins TRDV2 and TRDJ3, with TRDD3 identical over 13 bases. Losses at the gene ends were 3 bases for V and 2 bases for J; bases not matched to a gene: 9. Germline V gene sequence: CDR1 GEAIGNYY, CDR2 EKD. The CDR3 runs 20 residues. The CDR3 spells CACDRVYWGIRPWDTRQMFF. The CDR3 DNA reads TGTGCCTGTGACCGAGTATACTGGGGGATACGCCCCTGGGACACCCGACAGATGTTTTTC.

As regards this clone: At one end the junction does not follow the germline gene, possibly because of a read error. The chain combines TRDV2 with TRDJ3; D not resolved. The J gene comes from matching the DNA to germline here; TCRdb lacks it. This CDR3 comprises 21 residues. Looked up from germline, CDR1 is GEAIGNYY and CDR2 is EKD. As DNA, the CDR3 is TGTGCCTGTGACACCGTTGAGCGGGTCCTCAAACCCTCCCGGGACACCCGACAGATGTTTTTC. It codes for CACDTVERVLKPSRDTRQMFF.

Within the sample, this clone is medium-sized. V is TRDV2 and J is TRDJ2; 9 bases map to TRDD3. Germline lookup yields CDR1 GEAIGNYY and CDR2 EKD. CDR3 size: 15 residues. Trimming removed 2 bases from V and 4 bases from J; junction bases left unmatched: 4. The CDR3 sequence: CACDKLLGETAQLFF. The CDR3 DNA is TGTGCCTGTGACAAATTACTGGGGGAGACAGCACAACTCTTCTTT.

Judged by abundance, this clone is medium-sized (0.01 to 0.1%). At the DNA level, this CDR3 is encoded by other sequences in the same sample as well. The chain couples TRDV2 to TRDJ3; D uncertain. With 0 bases removed from V and 0 bases from J, the gap between germline ends came to 11 bases. The germline gives CDR1 GEAIGNYY, CDR2 EKD. This CDR3 spans 18 amino acids. CDR3 nucleotide sequence: TGTGCCTGTGACACCGTACTTGGCAGCTCCTGGGACACCCGACAGATGTTTTTC. This gives the protein CACDTVLGSSWDTRQMFF.

The J gene corresponds to TRDJ3; a V gene call is absent; no check of the table's D call, TRDD3, against the DNA was made. The CDR3 is 19 amino acids. CDR3 nucleotide sequence: TGTGCCTGTGCCACCGTACTGGGGGATATCTCCTTGGACACCCGACAGATGTTTTTC. Translation gives CACATVLGDISLDTRQMFF.

This clone has just a few counts. The rearrangement joins TRDV1 to TRDJ1; 12 nucleotides match TRDD3. The V segment lost 4 bases and the J segment 2 bases; nucleotides outside the gene matches: 32. This CDR3 is 25 amino acids long. Germline loops: CDR1 TSWWSYY, CDR2 QGS. The CDR3 coding sequence is TGTGCTCTTGGGGCTCCTTCGCCCCTCCTACGAACACAAGTACTGGGGGATACAAGGACCGATAAACTCATCTTT. Translated, it gives CALGAPSPLLRTQVLGDTRTDKLIF.

In DNA form, the CDR3 reads TGTGCTCTTGGGGTCTACCTTCCTACTGGGGGATACACCGATAAACTCATCTTT. Translation: CALGVYLPTGGYTDKLIF. The chain carries TRDV1 and TRDJ1; D may be TRDD3 (10 bases). The germline V gene encodes CDR1 TSWWSYY and CDR2 QGS. Trimming took off 4 bases at V and 0 bases at J, with 21 bases between the two ends. The CDR3 extends over 18 amino acids.

This clone appeared a few times. The chain is built from TRDV1 and TRDJ1; 9 nucleotides match TRDD3. Germline loops: CDR1 TSWWSYY, CDR2 QGS. The CDR3 has 22 amino acids. Germline trimming cut 5 bases from V and 0 bases from J; bases unmatched to any gene: 25. CDR3 loop: CALGPRTGTLNTGGPYTDKLIF. CDR3 in DNA: TGTGCTCTTGGGCCGAGAACGGGGACGCTCAATACTGGGGGACCTTACACCGATAAACTCATCTTT.

The chain combines TRDV2 with TRDJ1; 8 positions match TRDD3. Losses at the gene ends were 7 bases for V and 0 bases for J; bases not matched to a gene: 9. Germline CDR1 GEAIGNYY, CDR2 EKD. This CDR3 is built from 15 residues. The CDR3: CACHTGGPYTDKLIF. The CDR3 DNA reads TGTGCCTGCCATACTGGGGGTCCGTACACCGATAAACTCATCTTT.

By share, this clone ranks as medium-sized (0.01 to 0.1%). The rearrangement joins TRDV2 to TRDJ3; 7 bases fit TRDD3. CDR3 length: 19 amino acids. With 3 bases clipped from V and 0 bases from J, the junction kept 10 bases outside the gene matches. Germline V lookup: CDR1 GEAIGNYY, CDR2 EKD. CDR3: CACDVLGPNSSWDTRQMFF. The CDR3 DNA sequence: TGTGCCTGTGACGTACTGGGGCCGAATAGCTCCTGGGACACCCGACAGATGTTTTTC.

On this clone itself: This likely came from a read error, as a far larger clone is one base away. This sample also contains other DNA sequences that code for the same CDR3. V and J are TRDV2 and TRDJ3, with TRDD3 identical over 12 bases. CDR3 length equals 18 residues. Germline values: CDR1 GEAIGNYY, CDR2 EKD. The CDR3 nucleotides are TGTGCCTGTGACACCGTACTGGGGGATACCTGGGATACCCGACAGATGTTTTTC. Its protein is CACDTVLGDTWDTRQMFF.

The rearrangement links TRDV2 to TRDJ3; 8 bases match TRDD3. CDR1 is GEAIGNYY and CDR2 is EKD in the germline V gene. The length of the CDR3 is 17 residues. The J segment lost 7 bases and the V segment lost 5 bases, leaving 12 bases of the junction unmatched. As DNA, the CDR3 is TGTGCCTGTGGTCTACTGGGGGCCGATGTCGACACCCGACAGATGTTTTTC. Its translation is CACGLLGADVDTRQMFF.

This clone is labeled as large. This specimen includes other DNA sequences encoding the same CDR3. CDR3 protein: CACDTVLGDTSSWDTRQMFF. As DNA, the CDR3 is TGTGCCTGTGACACCGTACTGGGGGATACGAGCTCCTGGGACACCCGACAGATGTTTTTC. The chain links TRDV2 to TRDJ3; 13 nucleotides line up with TRDD3. The germline V gene encodes CDR1 GEAIGNYY and CDR2 EKD. V dropped 0 bases and J dropped 0; count of bases not matched to a gene: 4. This CDR3 comprises 20 residues.

CDR3 DNA: TGTGCCTGTGGCACGGTACTGGGGGATACGCGGAGCTCCTGGGACACCCGACAGATGTTTTTC. Translated, it gives CACGTVLGDTRSSWDTRQMFF. The rearrangement joins TRDV2 to TRDJ3, with 13 bases identical to TRDD3. The CDR3 length is 21 residues. The V segment lost 5 bases and the J segment 0 bases; nucleotides outside the gene matches: 12. Germline CDR1 reads GEAIGNYY; CDR2 reads EKD.

This clone was picked up a small number of times. A read error is the likely source, as a far larger clone sits one nucleotide away. The rearrangement joins TRDV2 to TRDJ2; 10 bases line up with TRDD3. CDR1 and CDR2 from the germline V gene are GEAIGNYY and EKD. The CDR3 loop spans 15 amino acids. The CDR3 is CACDVLGDLIAQLFF. DNA for the CDR3: TGTGCCTGTGACGTACTGGGGGATTTGATAGCACAACTCTTCTTT.

In its sample, this clone ranks as medium-sized. The chain is built from TRAV29/DV5 and TRDJ2; the match to TRDD3 covers 8 bases. V was clipped by 2 bases and J by 2 bases; unmatched bases: 5. This CDR3 spans 15 amino acids. The germline gives CDR1 NSMFDY, CDR2 ISSIKDK. The CDR3 loop is CAASRHWGLTAQLFF. The CDR3 DNA is TGTGCAGCAAGTCGACACTGGGGGTTGACAGCACAACTCTTCTTT.

The V gene is TRDV2, the J gene TRDJ3, with a weak D call TRDD3 (6 bases). Germline loops: CDR1 GEAIGNYY, CDR2 EKD. Trimming pared 2 bases from V and 0 bases from J, leaving 13 bases between. This CDR3 has 18 amino acids. CDR3 DNA: TGTGCCTGTGACAGGCTTGGGGGCCTCTCCTGGGACACCCGACAGATGTTTTTC. This codes for CACDRLGGLSWDTRQMFF.

As to this clone: This likely traces to a read error, being one base from a far larger clone. The V call is TRDV2, the J call TRDJ1; weak D call: TRDD3 (5 bases). V gave up 0 bases and J gave up 0 bases, with 7 bases separating them. The CDR3 contains 14 residues. Germline loops: CDR1 GEAIGNYY, CDR2 EKD. The CDR3: CACDTVGHTDKLIF. The CDR3 DNA reads as TGTGCCTGTGACACCGTGGGGCACACCGATAAACTCATCTTT.